This T cell receptor beta chain comes out of a study of blood T cell repertoires in COVID-19. Study as a whole: Samples came from the United States, Italy and Spain, spanning acute and convalescent COVID-19. T cells, B-cell-depleted T cells, or PBMCs provided the cDNA or gDNA that served as material.

Cohort placement rested on clinical history that participants reported themselves. In its sample, this clone was seen a few times. Some clones are missing from TCRdb's copy, which holds only in-frame ones; the method was immunoSEQ multiplex PCR. The sample has some 200,000 clones, about nine tenths seen once. V was clipped by 4 bases and J by 4 bases, with 13 bases between them. The CDR3 covers 14 residues. Germline CDR1 and CDR2: LNHDA and SQIVND (reference sequence). This chain links TRBV19 with TRBJ1-1, with D possibly being TRBD1 (6 bases). This TCR came from a middle-aged woman with acute COVID-19. Material for sequencing was PBMCs or T cells enriched from blood (not recorded which). The CDR3 reads CASSTQGLSTEAFF. CDR3 coding DNA: TGTGCCAGTAGTACACAGGGTTTGAGCACTGAAGCTTTCTTT.